This entry is about one TCR beta chain. Antigen specificity is unknown. V was pared by 2 bases and J by 4 bases, with 8 bases between. Germline V lookup: CDR1 MGHRA, CDR2 YSYEKL. The CDR3 has 14 residues. The study ran its PCR with 60 Vbeta and 13 Jbeta primers. The repertoire was sequenced with immunoSEQ multiplex PCR; TCRdb's copy has only in-frame clones and lacks some. The repertoire holds approximately 210,000 clones, with roughly 87% as singletons. The sample belongs to a study of cytomegalovirus exposure and HLA in healthy donors. Study-level background: Samples from HLA-typed donors yielded some 85 million unique TCRs in an early data release. Study results and limitations: Researchers catalogued over 150 TCR beta chains as cytomegalovirus-associated. Whilst most TCR sequences proved rare, a subset of public TCRs occurred across many donors.

This chain uses TRBV4-1 with TRBJ1-4; D gene uncertain. Sequencing was done on a sample of PBMCs. This receptor was obtained from a man aged 40-49 years in good health and CMV-seropositive. This chain's CDR3 is CASSQTVGNEKLFF. The CDR3 DNA reads TGCGCCAGCAGCCAAACAGTGGGTAATGAAAAACTGTTTTTT.